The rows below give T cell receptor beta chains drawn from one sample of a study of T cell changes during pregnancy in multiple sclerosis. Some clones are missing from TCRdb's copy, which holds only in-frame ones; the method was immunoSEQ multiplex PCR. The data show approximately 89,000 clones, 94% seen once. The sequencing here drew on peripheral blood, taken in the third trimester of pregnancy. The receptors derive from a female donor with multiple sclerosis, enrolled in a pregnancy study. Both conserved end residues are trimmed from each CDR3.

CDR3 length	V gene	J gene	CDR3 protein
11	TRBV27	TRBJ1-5	ATADRANQPQH
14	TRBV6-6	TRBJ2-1	ASSPRAGRYDNEQF
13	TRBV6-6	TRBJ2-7	ASRGGDRGSYEQY
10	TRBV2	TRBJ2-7	ASTGSSYEQY
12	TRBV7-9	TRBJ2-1	ASSPPGRDNEQF
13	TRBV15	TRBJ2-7	ATSRGTSGTYEQY
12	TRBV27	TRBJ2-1	ASARGIGENEQF
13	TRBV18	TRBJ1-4	ASSPPGQGNEKLF
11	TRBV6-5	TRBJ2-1	ASSPRGYNEQF
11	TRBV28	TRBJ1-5	ASWDRGQQPQH
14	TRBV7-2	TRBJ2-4	ASSLTGGTNKNIQY
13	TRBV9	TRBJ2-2	ASSVQAGGAGELF
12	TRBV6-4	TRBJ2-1	ASSAGDVYNEQF
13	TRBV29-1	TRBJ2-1	SAEGDRGNHNEQF
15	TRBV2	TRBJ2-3	ASSDPGLAGEGDTQY
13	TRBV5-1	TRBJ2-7	ASSLLTGVSYEQY
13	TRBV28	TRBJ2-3	ASSPGQGIADTQY
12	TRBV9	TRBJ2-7	ASSGGTPADEQY
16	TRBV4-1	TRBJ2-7	ASSRVAPGQEPPYEQY
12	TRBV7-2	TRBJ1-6	ASSFLLGDSPLH
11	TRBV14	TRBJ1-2	ASSQTDRVGYT
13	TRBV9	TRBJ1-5	ASNQGAGSNQPQH
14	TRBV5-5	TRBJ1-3	ASSLAQGALGNTIY
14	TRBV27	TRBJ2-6	ASRPRQGSGANVLT
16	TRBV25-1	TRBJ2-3	ASSDTRDSLYSTDTQY
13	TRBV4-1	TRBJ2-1	ASSHPPAGVDEQF
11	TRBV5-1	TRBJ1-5	ASSLGQNQPQH
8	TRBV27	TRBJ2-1	ASGSTEQF
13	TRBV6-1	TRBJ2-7	ASRTGTSGSYEQY
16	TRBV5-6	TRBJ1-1	ASIQISGQGAGGTEAF
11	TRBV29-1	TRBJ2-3	SVGDLFTDTQY
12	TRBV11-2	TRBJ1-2	ASSLGRGHYGYT
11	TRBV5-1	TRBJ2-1	ASQRESVDEQF
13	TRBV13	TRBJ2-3	ASSLRRISTDTQY
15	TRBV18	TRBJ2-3	ASSPSLMGTSTDTQY
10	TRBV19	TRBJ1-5	ASKEENQPQH
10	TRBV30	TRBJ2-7	AWSQGASEQY
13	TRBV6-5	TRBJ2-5	ASSAGLAGLETQY
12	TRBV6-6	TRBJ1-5	ASSWRQGNQPQH
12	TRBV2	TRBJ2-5	ASSEDRGRETQY
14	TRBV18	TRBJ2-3	ASSESTNALADTQY
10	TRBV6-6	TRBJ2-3	ASSRLTDTQY
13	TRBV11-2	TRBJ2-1	ASGKTSGRSFEQF
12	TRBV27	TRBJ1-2	ASGQIRGVSGYT
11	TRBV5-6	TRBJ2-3	ASSLLAGDTQY
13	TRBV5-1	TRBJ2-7	ASSPEIAGGNEQY